Listed below are T cell receptor beta chains from one sample, sequenced in a study of control samples from healthy donors and cancer patients. Profiled with immunoSEQ multiplex PCR; TCRdb holds only in-frame clones, not every one. The repertoire holds more than 65,000 clones, with 83% as singletons. Sequencing used blood. The receptor source for this set is a man aged 55 to 69 in good health. CDR3s include the opening cysteine and the closing phenylalanine or tryptophan. A D gene is named only where the DNA matches it firmly. Not every row has a clone size; where given, it reads once, few, many or a size class.

clone_size	v_call	d_call	j_call	cdr3_nt	cdr3_aa
-	TRBV28	-	TRBJ2-3	TGTGCCAGCAGTTTTAACGGGAACACAGATACGCAGTATTTT	CASSFNGNTDTQYF
-	TRBV4-3	TRBD2	TRBJ2-2	TGCGCCAGCAGCTTTGAAACTAGCGGGAGCCGTCCCTCCGGGGAGCTGTTTTTT	CASSFETSGSRPSGELFF
-	TRBV5-1	-	TRBJ1-2	TGCGCCAGCAGCTACGCCGGGACGGCGAACTATGGCTACACCTTC	CASSYAGTANYGYTF
-	TRBV12-3/TRBV12-4	-	TRBJ2-1	TGTGCCAGCACCCTACTAGAGGGCAATGAGCAGTTCTTC	CASTLLEGNEQFF
-	TRBV6-6	-	TRBJ1-2	TGTGCCAGCAGTGGTAAAGGGGGGAACTATGGCTACACCTTC	CASSGKGGNYGYTF
-	TRBV19	-	TRBJ1-6	TGTGCCAGTAGTGCCGGACTCATCAAGTCACCCCTCCACTTT	CASSAGLIKSPLHF
-	TRBV5-5	TRBD1	TRBJ1-2	TGTGCCAGCAGCTTGGATGGACAGGGGGTCGGAGGCTACACCTTC	CASSLDGQGVGGYTF
-	TRBV28	-	TRBJ1-6	TGTGCCAGCAGGGGCGGGGGGCAGATGAATTCACCCCTCCACTTT	CASRGGGQMNSPLHF
once	TRBV30	-	TRBJ2-2	TGTGCCTACCCGGGGGGCGCGAACACCGAGGAGCTGTTTTTT	CAYPGGANTEELFF
-	TRBV14	-	TRBJ1-3	TGTGCCAGCAGCCAAGGGATGGCGGGCTCTGGAAACACCATATATTTT	CASSQGMAGSGNTIYF
-	TRBV18	-	TRBJ1-3	TGTGCCAGCTCACCAGGGAGTGGAAACACCATATATTTT	CASSPGSGNTIYF
-	TRBV2	TRBD1	TRBJ1-3	TGTGCCAGCAGGGGGACAGGGGATGGAAACACCATATATTTT	CASRGTGDGNTIYF
-	TRBV5-8	-	TRBJ2-7	TGTGCCAGCAGCTTGGGTGGGGGCCTAGGCTCCTACGAGCAGTACTTC	CASSLGGGLGSYEQYF
-	TRBV12-3/TRBV12-4	-	TRBJ2-1	TGTGCCAGCAGTTTAGGGGGGCGGCAGTTCTTC	CASSLGGRQFF
-	TRBV9	TRBD2	TRBJ2-7	TGTGCCAGCAGCACTTCTAGCGGGAGCTCCTACGAGCAGTACTTC	CASSTSSGSSYEQYF
-	TRBV24-1	TRBD2	TRBJ2-1	TGTGCCACCAGTGATTATAGCGGGAGTGGAGGGGACAATGAGCAGTTCTTC	CATSDYSGSGGDNEQFF
-	TRBV11-2	-	TRBJ1-4	TGTGCCAGCAGCTCCGGGCCGCTTAATGAAAAACTGTTTTTT	CASSSGPLNEKLFF
-	TRBV7-2	TRBD1	TRBJ2-3	TGTGCCAGCACCGGATCAGGGGGAAAGACAGATACGCAGTATTTT	CASTGSGGKTDTQYF
-	TRBV3-1/TRBV3-2	-	TRBJ1-4	TGTGCCAGCAGCCAAGATCTGGGGGTTGTGGCCAATGAAAAACTGTTTTTT	CASSQDLGVVANEKLFF
-	TRBV9	-	TRBJ1-3	TGTGCCAGCAGCCTTCGAGACAGGCCCGTTTTAGGAAACACCATATATTTT	CASSLRDRPVLGNTIYF
once	TRBV4-2	TRBD2	TRBJ2-5	TGTGCCAGCAGCCAGGGACTAGCGGGAGAGACCCAGTACTTC	CASSQGLAGETQYF
-	TRBV19	-	TRBJ2-4	TGTGCCAGTAGTATGCTGGGTACAGCCAAAAACATTCAGTACTTC	CASSMLGTAKNIQYF
-	TRBV19	-	TRBJ1-4	TGTGCCAGTAGTTCGTCCAAGCTACAGGGTGCTGCTAATGAAAAACTGTTTTTT	CASSSSKLQGAANEKLFF
once	TRBV6-5	-	TRBJ2-5	TGTGCCAGCAGTTACGGCGAGGGCCGAGAGACCCAGTACTTC	CASSYGEGRETQYF
-	TRBV27	TRBD1	TRBJ1-6	TGTGCCAGCAGTTTGTCACAGGGGGCGCGAAATTCACCCCTCCACTTT	CASSLSQGARNSPLHF
-	TRBV29-1	-	TRBJ1-2	TGCAGCGTTGAAGAAGGGGACTTCTATGGCTACACCTTC	CSVEEGDFYGYTF
-	TRBV3-1/TRBV3-2	-	TRBJ2-2	TGTGCCAGCAGCCCTTCGACGGTCGGGGAGCTGTTTTTT	CASSPSTVGELFF
-	TRBV19	-	TRBJ2-6	TGTGCCAGTAAAGACCGGTCAGGTGGGGCCAACGTCCTGACTTTC	CASKDRSGGANVLTF
-	TRBV7-2	TRBD1	TRBJ2-3	TGTGCCAGCAGCAAGGGACAGCCGAGGGCAGATACGCAGTATTTT	CASSKGQPRADTQYF
-	TRBV7-6	-	TRBJ1-3	TGTGCCAGCAGCTTAGATTTGACAGAGACTGGAAACACCATATATTTT	CASSLDLTETGNTIYF
few	TRBV15	-	TRBJ2-3	TGTGCCACCAGCACCAAATATAGGGGAAGCACAGATACGCAGTATTTT	CATSTKYRGSTDTQYF